What follows are 25 T cell receptor beta chains derived from one specimen sequenced in a study of blood T cell repertoires in COVID-19. Clones were sequenced by immunoSEQ multiplex PCR, and TCRdb holds only the in-frame ones, with some missing. This table has 150,000 to 200,000 clones, approximately 81% appearing once. The specimen was peripheral blood. Receptors were obtained from a woman between 70 and 85 years old with COVID-19, enrolled during active disease.

The chain employs TRBV27 and TRBJ2-2; maybe TRBD2 (5 bases). V was pared by 5 bases and J by 3 bases, with 10 bases between. The CDR3 totals 14 residues. Germline values: CDR1 MNHEY, CDR2 SMNVEV (reference sequence). The CDR3 nucleotides are TGTGCCAGCAGTGTAGGACTGCACACCGGGGAGCTGTTTTTT. Protein: CASSVGLHTGELFF.

In its sample, this clone was seen once. This chain connects TRBV28 to TRBJ1-2, with D possibly TRBD1 on 6 matching bases. The germline V gene encodes CDR1 MDHEN and CDR2 SYDVKM. The length of the CDR3 is 12 residues. V was cut by 11 bases and J by 2 bases, with 12 bases left in between. The CDR3 spells CAGHGQNYGYTF. As DNA, the CDR3 is TGTGCCGGCCACGGACAGAACTATGGCTACACCTTC.

The chain combines TRBV5-8 with TRBJ2-1; perhaps TRBD2 as D (5 bases). Trimming shortened V by 0 bases and J by 10 bases, and 14 bases separated the two germline ends. Germline V CDR1 and CDR2: SGHTS, YDEGEE. The CDR3 length is 14 residues. CDR3 amino acids: CASSLAVVAGEQFF. In DNA, the CDR3 is TGTGCCAGCAGCTTGGCGGTAGTGGCGGGCGAGCAGTTCTTC.

This chain connects TRBV7-2 to TRBJ2-5; the match to TRBD2 covers 11 bases. This CDR3 region has 16 residues. The V segment lost 3 bases and the J segment 5 bases; nucleotides outside the gene matches: 8. From germline, CDR1 is SGHTA and CDR2 FQGNSA. This CDR3 reads CASSLGLAEISETQYF. CDR3 sequence (DNA): TGTGCCAGCAGCTTGGGACTAGCGGAGATATCCGAGACCCAGTACTTC.

The V and J genes are TRBV11-2 and TRBJ1-1; possible D gene TRBD1, 6 bases. The V gene's germline CDR1 is SGHAT and CDR2 FQNNGV. V lost 3 bases and J 1 base, leaving 9 bases between the germline ends. The CDR3 runs 14 residues. This CDR3 reads CASSFDRTNTEAFF. The CDR3 DNA reads as TGTGCCAGCAGCTTTGACAGGACGAACACTGAAGCTTTCTTT.

The chain couples TRBV12-5 to TRBJ2-3; D ambiguous. Germline CDR1 reads LGHNT; CDR2 reads FRNRAP. V dropped 5 bases and J dropped 9 bases, with 9 bases sitting between them. This CDR3 is built from 11 residues. CDR3 in amino acids: CASGAPGTQYF. In DNA, the CDR3 is TGTGCTAGTGGTGCCCCCGGGACGCAGTATTTT.

J is TRBJ2-1 and V is TRBV7-8; 8 nucleotides line up with TRBD2. Germline loops: CDR1 SGHVS, CDR2 FQNEAQ. CDR3 length: 16 residues. Germline trimming cut 2 bases from V and 3 bases from J; bases unmatched to any gene: 6. The CDR3 DNA reads as TGTGCCAGCAGCTTAAGAAGACTAGCGAACTACAATGAGCAGTTCTTC. Protein: CASSLRRLANYNEQFF. Looking up the rest from reference TRBV7-8 and TRBJ2-1 gives the full variable domain: GAGVSQSPRYKVAKRGQDVALRCDPISGHVSLFWYQQALGQGPEFLTYFQNEAQLDKSGLPSDRFFAERPEGSVSTLKIQRTQQEDSAVYLCASSLRRLANYNEQFFGPGTRLTVL.

This chain uses TRBV28 with TRBJ2-7; 8 nucleotides line up with TRBD1. Unmatched junction bases numbered 17, after V lost 3 bases and J lost 7 bases. Germline V gene lookup returns CDR1 MDHEN and CDR2 SYDVKM. CDR3 length: 17 amino acids. The CDR3 DNA sequence: TGTGCCAGCAGTTTGCCCCGGACAGGGAGGCCCGGGAAAGAGCAGTACTTC. Encoded protein: CASSLPRTGRPGKEQYF.

This clone was seen a handful of times. The chain has TRBV21-1 and TRBJ2-7; TRBD1, as called in the table, went unchecked against the DNA. TRBV21-1 is tagged as a pseudogene. The CDR3 spans 16 residues. This CDR3 reads CASSRSGTEISYEQYF. The CDR3 bases are TGTGCCAGCAGCAGATCCGGGACAGAGATTTCCTACGAGCAGTACTTC.

This chain links TRBV27 with TRBJ1-3; tentative D call: TRBD1 (5 bases). Trimming cost V 5 bases and J 3 bases, with 11 bases left between them. This CDR3 comprises 14 residues. Germline loops: CDR1 MNHEY, CDR2 SMNVEV (reference sequence). The CDR3 here is CASSMRGSGNTIYF. CDR3 nucleotide sequence: TGTGCCAGCAGTATGCGGGGCAGTGGAAACACCATATATTTT.

This sequence joins TRBV12-3 or TRBV12-4 and TRBJ1-2; tentative D call: TRBD1 (5 bases). V lost 3 bases, J lost 6 bases, and 11 bases lay in between. This CDR3 has 13 residues. The CDR3 bases are TGTGCCAGCAGTTTTGGGGGGGTGAATGGCTACACCTTC. Amino acids: CASSFGGVNGYTF.

The rearrangement joins TRBV12-5 to TRBJ2-2, with 10 nucleotides matching TRBD1. Trimming at V came to 5 bases and at J to 5 bases, leaving 8 bases not matched to a gene. The germline gives CDR1 LGHNT, CDR2 FRNRAP. The CDR3 has 16 amino acids. The CDR3, as DNA: TGTGCTAGTGGTCCCCGGGACAGGGGTATAACCGGGGAGCTGTTTTTT. The encoded protein is CASGPRDRGITGELFF.

This rearrangement joins TRBV3-1 (or the pseudogene TRBV3-2) to TRBJ1-5; D might be TRBD1 (6 bases). Between the trimmed V and J ends, which lost 1 base and 7 bases, there was a span of 17 bases. The CDR3 sequence is 16 residues long. In germline, CDR1 is LGHDT, CDR2 YNNKEL (reference sequence). The CDR3 is CASSQGLQGPTQPQHF. The CDR3 nucleotides are TGTGCCAGCAGCCAAGGACTACAGGGCCCAACACAGCCCCAGCATTTT.

V and J are TRBV28 and TRBJ2-7; D ambiguous. The CDR3 sequence is 13 residues long. V was clipped by 8 bases and J by 2 bases, with 13 bases between them. Looked up from germline, CDR1 is MDHEN and CDR2 is SYDVKM. The CDR3 DNA is TGTGCCAGCGTGTCCCCAGTCGCCTACGAGCAGTACTTC. Translated: CASVSPVAYEQYF.

This clone was detected once. The chain carries TRBV5-6 and TRBJ1-3, with 8 bases matching TRBD1. The V segment lost 3 bases and the J segment 0 bases; nucleotides outside the gene matches: 5. The CDR3 length is 16 residues. CDR1 is SGHDT, CDR2 YYEEEE, per germline. The CDR3 protein is CASSWTGRTSGNTIYF. For the CDR3, the DNA is TGTGCCAGCAGCTGGACAGGGAGGACCTCTGGAAACACCATATATTTT.

J is TRBJ2-7 and V is TRBV7-2, with 10 nucleotides matching TRBD2. V was clipped by 5 bases and J by 0 bases; unmatched bases: 4. The length of the CDR3 is 15 residues. Germline V lookup: CDR1 SGHTA, CDR2 FQGNSA. CDR3 sequence: CASSILAGSSYEQYF. The CDR3 DNA reads as TGTGCCAGCAGCATACTAGCGGGGAGCTCCTACGAGCAGTACTTC.

The V gene is TRBV6-5, the J gene TRBJ1-1, with 7 bases identical to TRBD1. The CDR3 runs 14 residues. Germline-derived CDR1 and CDR2 are MNHEY and SVGAGI. The V segment lost 6 bases and the J segment 3 bases; nucleotides outside the gene matches: 7. The DNA of the CDR3 is TGTGCCAGCAGCCCCGACAGGGATTACACTGAAGCTTTCTTT. Its translation: CASSPDRDYTEAFF.

The chain is built from TRBV28 and TRBJ2-5, with 15 bases that match TRBD2. The CDR3 extends over 18 amino acids. V gave up 5 bases and J gave up 1 base; unmatched junction bases: 8. Germline loops: CDR1 MDHEN, CDR2 SYDVKM. The CDR3 sequence is CASSLGLAGGRRQETQYF. The CDR3 DNA reads as TGTGCCAGCAGTCTCGGACTAGCGGGAGGGCGTCGCCAAGAGACCCAGTACTTC.

The chain has TRBV7-2 and TRBJ1-5; possible D gene TRBD1, 6 bases. Per the germline V gene, CDR1 is SGHTA and CDR2 is FQGNSA. This CDR3 spans 14 amino acids. Trimming stripped 5 bases from V and 3 bases from J, with 11 bases between. CDR3 coding DNA: TGTGCCAGCAGCGCCGGACAGCTCAATCAGCCCCAGCATTTT. Protein product: CASSAGQLNQPQHF.

The chain employs TRBV20-1 and TRBJ1-1; D remains ambiguous. Germline CDR1 reads DFQATT; CDR2 reads SNEGSKA (reference sequence). The V gene lost 7 bases and the J gene lost 7 bases, with 13 bases spanning the gap. The CDR3 contains 11 residues. CDR3: CSGAGADEAFF. The CDR3 bases are TGCAGTGGCGCTGGAGCGGATGAAGCTTTCTTT.

The rearrangement joins TRBV29-1 to TRBJ2-1; D ambiguous. This CDR3 is 13 amino acids long. The V gene's germline CDR1 is SQVTM and CDR2 ANQGSEA. With 4 bases removed from V and 7 bases from J, the gap between germline ends came to 14 bases. The CDR3 nucleotides are TGCAGCGTTGGTAGTCGCTTTGTAAATGAGCAGTTCTTC. Its translation is CSVGSRFVNEQFF.

The chain carries TRBV7-9 and TRBJ2-3; 8 nucleotides line up with TRBD2. This CDR3 comprises 16 residues. Trimming removed 5 bases from V and 4 bases from J; junction bases left unmatched: 11. Germline assignment: CDR1 SEHNR and CDR2 FQNEAQ (reference sequence). The CDR3, as DNA: TGTGCCAGCAGCCCACTACTGAGCGGGAGAGCAGATACGCAGTATTTT. As protein: CASSPLLSGRADTQYF.

The chain has TRBV6-4 and TRBJ1-2; 9 nucleotides agree with TRBD1. In germline, CDR1 is MRHNA, CDR2 SNTAGT. The CDR3 contains 15 residues. The V segment lost 4 bases and the J segment 4 bases; nucleotides outside the gene matches: 7. The CDR3, as DNA: TGTGCCAGCAGTGCCGGACCGGGACAGGGCTATGGCTACACCTTC. As protein: CASSAGPGQGYGYTF.

The table lists this clone with a count of one. This sequence joins TRBV6-1 and TRBJ1-5; D may be TRBD1 (6 bases). Germline values: CDR1 MNHNS, CDR2 SASEGT. With 5 bases removed from V and 3 bases from J, the gap between germline ends came to 11 bases. CDR3 length: 14 residues. CDR3 sequence: CASSLQGLNQPQHF. In DNA form, the CDR3 reads TGTGCCAGCAGTTTACAGGGCCTCAATCAGCCCCAGCATTTT.

V is TRBV6-6 and J is TRBJ1-1; 7 nucleotides line up with TRBD1. J was trimmed by 0 bases and V by 6 bases; bases with no gene match: 10. CDR1 and CDR2 from the germline V gene are MNHNY and SVGAGI (reference sequence). CDR3 length: 16 amino acids. CDR3: CASSLYRGQLNTEAFF. In DNA form, the CDR3 reads TGTGCCAGCAGCCTATACAGGGGCCAATTGAACACTGAAGCTTTCTTT.